These 20 T cell receptor beta chains came from one sample sequenced in a study of blood T cells in healthy people across ages. For the second PCR, which ran for about 6 to 12 cycles, a sample-barcoded 5' primer and a J-beta primer mix were used. TCRdb reprocessed the 5' RACE reads via MiXCR and lists one record per CDR3 protein. In the table there are hundreds of thousands of distinct CDR3 sequences, roughly 56% of which are singletons. Sequenced: blood. These receptors originate from a middle-aged man in good health.

The chain carries TRBV3-1 and TRBJ2-1; TRBD2 agrees at 8 bases. CDR1 and CDR2 (germline): LGHDT, YNNKEL (reference sequence). V lost 1 base, J lost 3 bases, and 5 bases stayed unmatched. CDR3 size: 16 residues. The CDR3 loop is CASSQAVLAGYNEQFF. CDR3 DNA sequence: TGTGCCAGCAGCCAAGCTGTCCTAGCGGGCTACAATGAGCAGTTCTTC.

This chain connects TRBV5-1 to TRBJ2-1; 10 positions match TRBD2. The CDR3 is 15 residues long. The V and J ends lost 2 bases and 8 bases, in that order; junction bases with no gene match: 7. Germline CDR1 SGHRS, CDR2 YFSETQ. CDR3 nucleotides: TGCGCCAGCAGCTTTACGGGACTAGCGTACGATGAGCAGTTCTTC. It translates to CASSFTGLAYDEQFF.

Written as DNA, the CDR3 is TGTGCCAGCAGTCCGTCGCGGGCCGGCACTGAAGCTTTCTTT. Protein: CASSPSRAGTEAFF. The rearrangement uses TRBV27 and TRBJ1-1; unclear D gene. CDR3 size: 14 residues. V was clipped by 5 bases and J by 4 bases, with 14 bases between them. Germline-derived CDR1 and CDR2 are MNHEY and SMNVEV (reference sequence).

The J gene is TRBJ2-1, the V gene TRBV3-1, with 11 positions matching TRBD2. With V trimmed by 4 bases and J by 2 bases, 4 bases remained unmatched. This CDR3 spans 16 amino acids. Germline CDR1 and CDR2: LGHDT and YNNKEL (reference sequence). This CDR3 reads CASSPHSGGAYNEQFF. The CDR3 DNA is TGTGCCAGCAGCCCTCATAGCGGGGGGGCCTACAATGAGCAGTTCTTC.

The chain combines TRBV6-1 with TRBJ2-1, with 7 bases aligning to TRBD1. Germline lookup yields CDR1 MNHNS and CDR2 SASEGT. This CDR3 contains 15 residues. V was pared by 3 bases and J by 4 bases, with 6 bases of the junction left unmatched. The CDR3: CASSDEGQTYNEQFF. The CDR3 DNA follows: TGTGCCAGCAGTGACGAGGGACAGACTTACAATGAGCAGTTCTTC.

In DNA, the CDR3 is TGCAGTGCTGGGACTAGCGGGGGTTCCTTCCAGTCAGATACGCAGTATTTT. This gives the protein CSAGTSGGSFQSDTQYF. V usage is TRBV20-1 and J usage is TRBJ2-3, with 14 bases lining up with TRBD2. J lost 4 bases, V lost 5 bases, and 11 bases had no gene match. This CDR3 spans 17 amino acids. Germline V gene lookup returns CDR1 DFQATT and CDR2 SNEGSKA (reference sequence).

V gene TRBV20-1 combines with J gene TRBJ2-1; a possible D gene is TRBD2 (6 bases). Germline V gene lookup returns CDR1 DFQATT and CDR2 SNEGSKA (reference sequence). The CDR3 runs to 12 residues. Trimming removed 6 bases at V and 5 bases at J, with 11 bases between. In DNA form, the CDR3 reads TGCAGTGCAGCGGAGGGACACAATGAGCAGTTCTTC. It translates to CSAAEGHNEQFF.

The V and J genes are TRBV29-1 and TRBJ2-1, with 15 bases that match TRBD2. The germline V gene has CDR1 SQVTM and CDR2 ANQGSEA. The CDR3 covers 17 residues. The trim removed 5 bases at V and 1 base at J, leaving 6 bases unmatched. The CDR3 coding sequence is TGCAGCGTTATGGGACTAGCGGGAGGAGTGTCCTACAATGAGCAGTTCTTC. This encodes CSVMGLAGGVSYNEQFF.

This chain uses TRBV20-1 with TRBJ2-1; no firm D call. V was clipped by 1 base and J by 5 bases, with 15 bases between them. The length of the CDR3 is 15 residues. Germline CDR1 reads DFQATT; CDR2 reads SNEGSKA (reference sequence). The CDR3: CSARVSSGSDNEQFF. In DNA form, the CDR3 reads TGCAGTGCTAGAGTTAGTAGTGGATCAGACAATGAGCAGTTCTTC.

This clonotype was picked up many times. This chain connects TRBV29-1 to TRBJ2-1; D perhaps matches TRBD2 (6 bases). Germline CDR1 SQVTM, CDR2 ANQGSEA. The V end was cut by 5 bases, the J end by 2 bases, with 13 bases between. The CDR3 consists of 14 residues. This CDR3 reads CSVSPSAAYNEQFF. The CDR3, as DNA: TGCAGCGTTAGTCCTAGCGCCGCCTACAATGAGCAGTTCTTC.

A few counts support this clonotype. This chain connects TRBV7-2 to TRBJ2-5; D gene ambiguous. The germline V gene has CDR1 SGHTA and CDR2 FQGNSA. V gave up 5 bases and J gave up 8 bases, with 15 bases separating them. The CDR3 covers 13 residues. The CDR3 DNA reads TGTGCCAGCAGCCAAAATCCCCTCGGCACCCAGTACTTC. Translated: CASSQNPLGTQYF. Full variable domain (remainder filled in from reference TRBV7-2 and TRBJ2-5): GAGVSQSPSNKVTEKGKDVELRCDPISGHTALYWYRQSLGQGLEFLIYFQGNSAPDKSGLPSDRFSAERTGGSVSTLTIQRTQQEDSAVYLCASSQNPLGTQYFGPGTRLLVL.

This chain uses TRBV7-7 with TRBJ2-4; tentatively, D is TRBD1 (5 bases). The J call is doubtful: the DNA matches TRBJ2-7 better. The germline V gene has CDR1 SSHAT and CDR2 FNYEAQ (reference sequence). There are 14 residues in the CDR3. CDR3: CASSLNRLTYEQYF. As DNA, the CDR3 is TGTGCCAGCAGCTTAAACAGGTTGACCTACGAGCAGTACTTC.

This clonotype was picked up a small number of times. V and J are TRBV4-3 and TRBJ2-7; D might be TRBD1 or TRBD2, each matching 5 bases. This CDR3 region has 18 residues. Germline values: CDR1 LGHNA, CDR2 YSLEER. Trimming removed 3 bases at V and 1 base at J, with 22 bases between. The CDR3 DNA reads as TGCGCCAGCAGCCAGACTACTAGTTATCGGGACCAATCCTACGAGCAGTACTTC. Its protein product is CASSQTTSYRDQSYEQYF.

Concerning this clonotype itself: Given a much more abundant clone one base away, this may be a read error. This sequence joins TRBV7-2 and TRBJ2-7; 7 bases map to TRBD2. CDR3 length equals 13 residues. After removal of 3 bases from V and 5 bases from J, the junction contained 4 bases not matched to a gene. Per the germline V gene, CDR1 is SGHTA and CDR2 is FQGNSA. The CDR3 region is CASSLGTTHEQYF. Written as DNA, the CDR3 is TGTGCCAGCAGCTTGGGGACTACCCACGAGCAGTACTTC.

The chain combines TRBV7-6 with TRBJ2-3, with D possibly TRBD2 on 6 matching bases. The CDR3 totals 15 residues. Trimming shortened V by 1 base and J by 5 bases, and 13 bases separated the two germline ends. CDR1 is SGHVS and CDR2 is FNYEAQ in the germline V gene. CDR3 sequence: CASSLVASAGDTQYF. CDR3 bases: TGTGCCAGCAGCTTAGTGGCTAGCGCTGGAGATACGCAGTATTTT.

This chain uses TRBV7-3 with TRBJ2-5; the D is unclear. Trimming removed 0 bases at V and 5 bases at J, with 7 bases between. CDR3 size: 13 residues. The germline gives CDR1 SGHTA, CDR2 FQGTGA. CDR3 nucleotides: TGTGCCAGCAGCTTAACTTCGCGGGAGACCCAGTACTTC. It yields the protein CASSLTSRETQYF.

The V gene is TRBV7-3, the J gene TRBJ2-1; D call uncertain. The germline V gene has CDR1 SGHTA and CDR2 FQGTGA. There are 13 residues in the CDR3. Trimming took off 1 base at V and 10 bases at J, with 11 bases between the two ends. CDR3 sequence (DNA): TGTGCCAGCAGCTTAAATAGGATGGCAGAGCAGTTCTTC. It is translated as CASSLNRMAEQFF.

The count of this clonotype is one. This chain joins TRBV6-5 and TRBJ2-3; a possible D gene is TRBD1 (5 bases). This CDR3 spans 15 amino acids. V dropped 2 bases and J dropped 2 bases, with 11 bases sitting between them. Germline V gene sequence: CDR1 MNHEY, CDR2 SVGAGI. CDR3 sequence (DNA): TGTGCCAGCAGTTACGGTCGCAGGGACACAGATACGCAGTATTTT. It translates to CASSYGRRDTDTQYF.

The chain is built from TRBV9 and TRBJ2-1; weak D call: TRBD2 (6 bases). This CDR3 comprises 11 residues. Germline CDR1 is SGDLS and CDR2 is YYNGEE. V was pared by 4 bases and J by 8 bases, with 7 bases between. This CDR3 is CASSREDEQFF. The CDR3 DNA reads TGTGCCAGCAGCAGGGAGGATGAGCAGTTCTTC.

The rearrangement links TRBV7-9 to TRBJ2-4; a weak D match, TRBD1 (6 bases). CDR3 size: 15 residues. Trimming took 5 bases from V and 0 from J, leaving 11 bases between them. Germline CDR1 reads SEHNR; CDR2 reads FQNEAQ (reference sequence). As DNA, the CDR3 is TGTGCCAGCAGCCCAGGACAGATAGCCAAAAACATTCAGTACTTC. Translating gives CASSPGQIAKNIQYF.